This note documents a single T cell receptor (beta chain) sequence. This CDR3 region has 14 residues. The V end was cut by 6 bases, the J end by 7 bases, with 16 bases between. CDR1 is LNHDA, CDR2 SQIVND, per germline (reference sequence). This table comes from immunoSEQ multiplex PCR, and its TCRdb copy is limited to in-frame clones, with some not included. This table holds roughly 34,000 clones, roughly 90% found once. The sample belongs to a study of T cell changes during pregnancy in multiple sclerosis. The receptor was isolated from a female donor in good health, enrolled as a control in a pregnancy study. The sample here was CD4+ T cells from peripheral blood mononuclear cells, taken in the second trimester of pregnancy. The chain links TRBV19 to TRBJ2-4, with D possibly being TRBD1 (6 bases). CDR3 protein: CASRDPGQVNIQYF. The CDR3 region has the DNA TGTGCCAGTAGGGACCCGGGACAAGTGAACATTCAGTACTTC.